What follows are 30 T cell receptor beta chains derived from one specimen sequenced in a study of blood T cell repertoires in COVID-19. Sequencing used immunoSEQ multiplex PCR; TCRdb keeps in-frame clones, though not all of them. Among more than 45,000 clones listed, 87% were seen once. Sequencing used peripheral blood. The origin of the receptors is a woman aged 55-75 years with COVID-19, enrolled during active disease.

J is TRBJ2-1 and V is TRBV11-2, with 9 bases matching TRBD2. Germline V gene sequence: CDR1 SGHAT, CDR2 FQNNGV. This CDR3 spans 16 amino acids. After removal of 4 bases from V and 0 bases from J, the junction contained 4 bases not matched to a gene. The DNA of the CDR3 is TGTGCCAGCAGCTACGATAGCGGGAGCTCCTACAATGAGCAGTTCTTC. Encoded protein: CASSYDSGSSYNEQFF. The complete variable domain, with remaining parts taken from reference TRBV11-2 and TRBJ2-1, reads EAGVAQSPRYKIIEKRQSVAFWCNPISGHATLYWYQQILGQGPKLLIQFQNNGVVDDSQLPKDRFSAERLKGVDSTLKIQPAKLEDSAVYLCASSYDSGSSYNEQFFGPGTRLTVL.

The V call is TRBV30, the J call TRBJ2-7, with a tentative D call TRBD1 (6 bases). V was cut by 1 base and J by 6 bases, with 13 bases left in between. The V gene's germline CDR1 is GTSNPN and CDR2 SVGIG (reference sequence). The CDR3 is made up of 13 amino acids. The CDR3 loop is CAWSGGQAFEQYF. CDR3 nucleotide sequence: TGTGCCTGGAGTGGGGGGCAGGCTTTCGAGCAGTACTTC. Based on the CDR3 plus reference TRBV30 and TRBJ2-7, the full variable domain is SQTIHQWPATLVQPVGSPLSLECTVEGTSNPNLYWYRQAAGRGLQLLFYSVGIGQISSEVPQNLSASRPQDRQFILSSKKLLLSDSGFYLCAWSGGQAFEQYFGPGTRLTVT.

The chain uses TRBV19 and TRBJ2-2; unclear D gene. CDR1 and CDR2 (germline): LNHDA, SQIVND (reference sequence). The CDR3 length is 14 residues. V lost 5 bases and J lost 3, with 10 bases in between. The CDR3 coding sequence is TGTGCCAGTAGTGGCCCGCCCTACACCGGGGAGCTGTTTTTT. Translated: CASSGPPYTGELFF.

The chain carries TRBV7-2 and TRBJ2-1; TRBD1 aligns across 8 bases. V was clipped by 0 bases and J by 6 bases; unmatched bases: 10. Per the germline V gene, CDR1 is SGHTA and CDR2 is FQGNSA. There are 17 residues in the CDR3. The CDR3 protein is CASSLAGASGGFNEQFF. The CDR3 DNA sequence: TGTGCCAGCAGCTTAGCGGGTGCGTCAGGGGGCTTCAATGAGCAGTTCTTC.

This chain uses TRBV30 with TRBJ1-4, with 7 bases aligning to TRBD1. In germline, CDR1 is GTSNPN, CDR2 SVGIG (reference sequence). The V and J ends lost 7 bases and 0 bases, in that order; junction bases with no gene match: 5. This CDR3 is built from 14 residues. The CDR3 bases are TGTGCCTCGTACGACAGGGCAACTAATGAAAAACTGTTTTTT. This encodes CASYDRATNEKLFF.

J is TRBJ2-1 and V is TRBV5-1, with 11 bases lining up with TRBD2. Trimming cost V 6 bases and J 7 bases; bases outside gene matches: 6. The CDR3 consists of 14 residues. Germline lookup yields CDR1 SGHRS and CDR2 YFSETQ. CDR3 DNA: TGCGCCAGCACCCTAGCGGGAGGCATGAATGAGCAGTTCTTC. Its protein is CASTLAGGMNEQFF.

The V and J genes are TRBV13 and TRBJ1-6; 9 bases align to TRBD1. The V and J ends lost 6 bases and 6 bases, in that order; junction bases with no gene match: 6. This CDR3 is 15 amino acids long. Germline CDR1 and CDR2: PRHDT and FYEKMQ (reference sequence). The CDR3: CASRRTGEGNSPLHF. In DNA form, the CDR3 reads TGTGCCAGCAGACGGACAGGGGAAGGTAATTCACCCCTCCACTTT.

CDR3 nucleotides: TGTGCCAGCAGTGAGGCTAGCGGGAGTGGGACCCAGTACTTC. This encodes CASSEASGSGTQYF. The chain recombines TRBV2 with TRBJ2-5, with TRBD2 identical over 10 bases. Trimming removed 3 bases from V and 7 bases from J; junction bases left unmatched: 5. This CDR3 has 14 residues. CDR1 and CDR2 from the germline V gene are SNHLY and FYNNEI.

V and J are TRBV5-1 and TRBJ2-3; 8 bases line up with TRBD1. Germline CDR1 is SGHRS and CDR2 is YFSETQ. The V gene end was trimmed by 4 bases and the J gene end by 3 bases; junction bases not matched to a gene: 4. The CDR3 has 14 amino acids. CDR3 nucleotides: TGCGCCAGCAGCATAGACAGGGGAACAGATACGCAGTATTTT. It yields the protein CASSIDRGTDTQYF. Full variable domain (outside the CDR3, taken from reference TRBV5-1 and TRBJ2-3): KAGVTQTPRYLIKTRGQQVTLSCSPISGHRSVSWYQQTPGQGLQFLFEYFSETQRNKGNFPGRFSGRQFSNSRSEMNVSTLELGDSALYLCASSIDRGTDTQYFGPGTRLTVL.

Only a few counts were recorded for this clone. This chain connects TRBV7-8 to TRBJ1-3; the match to TRBD1 covers 8 bases. V dropped 3 bases and J dropped 3; count of bases not matched to a gene: 4. Germline-derived CDR1 and CDR2 are SGHVS and FQNEAQ. The CDR3 consists of 15 residues. The CDR3 sequence is CASSFQGAYGNTIYF. CDR3 DNA sequence: TGTGCCAGCAGCTTCCAGGGGGCCTATGGAAACACCATATATTTT.

The J gene is TRBJ1-4, the V gene TRBV7-9; D not certain. Germline-derived CDR1 and CDR2 are SEHNR and FQNEAQ (reference sequence). V gave up 5 bases and J gave up 6 bases, with 16 bases separating them. This CDR3 is 15 amino acids long. In DNA, the CDR3 is TGTGCCAGCAGCCCACACATAAACCTTTATGAAAAACTGTTTTTT. This sequence encodes CASSPHINLYEKLFF.

The J gene is TRBJ2-7, the V gene TRBV7-3; maybe TRBD1 (6 bases). V was shortened by 6 bases and J by 3 bases, with 21 bases between the two germline ends. Germline V gives CDR1 SGHTA, CDR2 FQGTGA. The CDR3 is 16 residues long. The CDR3: CASSPDLGQEFYEQYF. CDR3 DNA: TGTGCCAGCAGTCCCGACCTGGGACAAGAATTCTACGAGCAGTACTTC. The variable domain in full, with the rest retrieved from reference TRBV7-3 and TRBJ2-7, is GAGVSQTPSNKVTEKGKYVELRCDPISGHTALYWYRQSLGQGPEFLIYFQGTGAADDSGLPNDRFFAVRPEGSVSTLKIQRTERGDSAVYLCASSPDLGQEFYEQYFGPGTRLTVT.

The chain has TRBV15 and TRBJ1-5, with TRBD1 matching over 7 bases. V shed 4 bases, J shed 6 bases, and the junction held 18 bases outside the gene matches. The germline V gene has CDR1 LNHNV and CDR2 YYDKDF (reference sequence). The CDR3 totals 18 residues. The CDR3 loop reads CATSIRRGQGDRGQPQHF. CDR3 sequence (DNA): TGTGCCACCAGCATCCGTAGAGGGCAGGGGGATCGGGGTCAGCCCCAGCATTTT.

This sequence joins TRBV27 and TRBJ1-5, with TRBD1 matching over 7 bases. V dropped 5 bases and J dropped 4; count of bases not matched to a gene: 14. This CDR3 comprises 17 residues. Germline V gene data show CDR1 as MNHEY and CDR2 as SMNVEV (reference sequence). CDR3 sequence (DNA): TGTGCCAGCAGTACTCAGAAGGACAGGTATGGGAATCAGCCCCAGCATTTT. Translated: CASSTQKDRYGNQPQHF.

The genes are TRBV19 and TRBJ2-2, with 8 positions matching TRBD1. The CDR3 spans 17 residues. Trimming took 4 bases from V and 2 from J; bases not matched to a gene: 9. Germline CDR1 and CDR2: LNHDA and SQIVND (reference sequence). The CDR3 protein is CASSKSLTGANTGELFF. CDR3 DNA: TGTGCCAGTAGTAAAAGTTTGACAGGGGCTAACACCGGGGAGCTGTTTTTT.

This clone was detected once. V is TRBV30 and J is TRBJ1-6; 7 bases are shared with TRBD1. The germline V gene has CDR1 GTSNPN and CDR2 SVGIG (reference sequence). V lost 3 bases, J lost 7 bases, and 3 bases stayed unmatched. This CDR3 has 13 residues. The CDR3 loop reads CAWSRDSNSPLHF. CDR3 in DNA: TGTGCCTGGAGCCGGGACAGCAATTCACCCCTCCACTTT.

This rearrangement joins TRBV7-8 to TRBJ2-7; 10 nucleotides line up with TRBD2. The CDR3 sequence is 16 residues long. The V segment lost 5 bases and the J segment 6 bases; nucleotides outside the gene matches: 13. Per the germline V gene, CDR1 is SGHVS and CDR2 is FQNEAQ. The CDR3 DNA reads as TGTGCCAGCAGCGAAACGTCAGCGGGAGGGCCTATCGAGCAGTACTTC. This translates into CASSETSAGGPIEQYF.

V is TRBV30 and J is TRBJ1-3; no firm D call. The germline gives CDR1 GTSNPN, CDR2 SVGIG (reference sequence). The CDR3 sequence is 11 residues long. V was pared by 2 bases and J by 7 bases, with 6 bases between. The CDR3 DNA is TGTGCCTGGAGTTACGGGAACACCATATATTTT. It specifies CAWSYGNTIYF.

This clone was recorded a few times. The chain couples TRBV24-1 to TRBJ2-2; possible D gene TRBD1, 5 bases. Germline-derived CDR1 and CDR2 are KGHDR and SFDVKD. This CDR3 is 15 amino acids long. Trimming removed 1 base at V and 3 bases at J, with 8 bases between. The CDR3 reads CATSDLGRDTGELFF. The CDR3 nucleotides are TGTGCCACCAGTGATTTAGGCAGGGACACCGGGGAGCTGTTTTTT.

V gene TRBV2 combines with J gene TRBJ1-2; unclear D gene. V lost 6 bases and J lost 8, with 16 bases in between. The CDR3 extends over 13 amino acids. The germline V gene encodes CDR1 SNHLY and CDR2 FYNNEI. CDR3 amino acids: CASRRTGTWGYTF. The CDR3 bases are TGTGCCAGCAGGCGGACGGGAACCTGGGGCTACACCTTC.

V gene TRBV25-1 combines with J gene TRBJ2-3; D gene unclear. The V and J ends lost 5 bases and 0 bases respectively, with 12 bases between them. CDR3 length: 15 amino acids. Germline CDR1 and CDR2: MGHDK and SYGVNS. The CDR3: CASSLSAASTDTQYF. CDR3 nucleotide sequence: TGTGCCAGCAGTCTCTCGGCGGCTAGCACAGATACGCAGTATTTT.

This chain uses TRBV2 with TRBJ1-6; perhaps TRBD1 as D (5 bases). The CDR3 totals 13 residues. V lost 2 bases and J 7 bases, leaving 6 bases between the germline ends. CDR1 and CDR2 (germline): SNHLY, FYNNEI. The CDR3 nucleotides are TGTGCCAGCAGTGAAAACAGGAATTCACCCCTCCACTTT. Its translation is CASSENRNSPLHF. Full variable domain (missing parts from reference TRBV2 and TRBJ1-6): EPEVTQTPSHQVTQMGQEVILRCVPISNHLYFYWYRQILGQKVEFLVSFYNNEISEKSEIFDDQFSVERPDGSNFTLKIRSTKLEDSAMYFCASSENRNSPLHFGNGTRLTVT.

The gene calls are TRBV24-1 and TRBJ2-5; D not certain. V was pared by 6 bases and J by 0 bases, with 10 bases between. The CDR3 sequence is 14 residues long. Germline-derived CDR1 and CDR2 are KGHDR and SFDVKD. The chain's CDR3 is CATSNERDQETQYF. The DNA of the CDR3 is TGTGCCACCAGTAACGAACGGGACCAAGAGACCCAGTACTTC.

The chain carries TRBV19 and TRBJ1-1, with a tentative D call TRBD1 (6 bases). Germline CDR1 is LNHDA and CDR2 is SQIVND (reference sequence). The ends were cut back, 8 bases at V and 1 base at J, with 11 bases in the middle. The CDR3 is 13 amino acids. CDR3 loop: CASGQQGNTEAFF. CDR3 in DNA: TGTGCCAGTGGACAACAGGGGAACACTGAAGCTTTCTTT.

The V and J genes are TRBV2 and TRBJ1-5; 11 nucleotides line up with TRBD1. The CDR3 length is 13 residues. V trimming: 6 bases; J trimming: 7 bases; junction bases outside the gene matches: 2. CDR1 is SNHLY, CDR2 FYNNEI, per germline. The chain's CDR3 is CASRGQGGQPQHF. As DNA, the CDR3 is TGTGCCAGCAGGGGACAGGGGGGACAGCCCCAGCATTTT.

This clone was counted once. The rearrangement joins TRBV6-1 to TRBJ2-5; D is possibly TRBD2 (6 bases). CDR1 is MNHNS and CDR2 is SASEGT in the germline V gene. Trimming pared 2 bases from V and 7 bases from J, leaving 11 bases between. The CDR3 is 13 amino acids. CDR3 nucleotide sequence: TGTGCCAGCAGTGAATTCCCCGGGGGGACCCAGTACTTC. Its protein product is CASSEFPGGTQYF.

This sequence joins TRBV5-6 and TRBJ2-1; 9 positions match TRBD2. CDR1 is SGHDT, CDR2 YYEEEE, per germline. Losses at the gene ends were 5 bases for V and 7 bases for J; bases not matched to a gene: 7. This CDR3 comprises 14 residues. The CDR3 region is CASRSSGTGNEQFF. DNA of the CDR3: TGTGCCAGCAGATCTAGCGGGACGGGAAATGAGCAGTTCTTC.

This chain connects TRBV14 to TRBJ2-5; 9 positions match TRBD1. The length of the CDR3 is 15 residues. Germline-derived CDR1 and CDR2 are SGHDN and FVKESK. The V gene end was trimmed by 1 base and the J gene end by 10 bases; junction bases not matched to a gene: 10. CDR3 residues: CASSQVGGTGSHQYF. DNA of the CDR3: TGTGCCAGCAGCCAAGTAGGCGGGACAGGGTCACACCAGTACTTC.

The genes are TRBV28 and TRBJ1-6, with TRBD1 identical over 10 bases. Germline values: CDR1 MDHEN, CDR2 SYDVKM. CDR3 length: 14 residues. The ends lost 4 bases at V and 10 bases at J; junction bases unmatched: 4. The CDR3 DNA follows: TGTGCCAGCAGTTCGACAGGGGGCCGGTCACCCCTCCACTTT. Its protein is CASSSTGGRSPLHF.

Within the sample, this clone is medium-sized. This chain joins TRBV6-5 and TRBJ1-1; tentative D call: TRBD1 (5 bases). V lost 0 bases and J lost 4, with 12 bases in between. The CDR3 contains 15 residues. The germline V gene encodes CDR1 MNHEY and CDR2 SVGAGI. CDR3 DNA sequence: TGTGCCAGCAGTTACTCGAGCTCGGGGGGCACTGAAGCTTTCTTT. Amino acids: CASSYSSSGGTEAFF.